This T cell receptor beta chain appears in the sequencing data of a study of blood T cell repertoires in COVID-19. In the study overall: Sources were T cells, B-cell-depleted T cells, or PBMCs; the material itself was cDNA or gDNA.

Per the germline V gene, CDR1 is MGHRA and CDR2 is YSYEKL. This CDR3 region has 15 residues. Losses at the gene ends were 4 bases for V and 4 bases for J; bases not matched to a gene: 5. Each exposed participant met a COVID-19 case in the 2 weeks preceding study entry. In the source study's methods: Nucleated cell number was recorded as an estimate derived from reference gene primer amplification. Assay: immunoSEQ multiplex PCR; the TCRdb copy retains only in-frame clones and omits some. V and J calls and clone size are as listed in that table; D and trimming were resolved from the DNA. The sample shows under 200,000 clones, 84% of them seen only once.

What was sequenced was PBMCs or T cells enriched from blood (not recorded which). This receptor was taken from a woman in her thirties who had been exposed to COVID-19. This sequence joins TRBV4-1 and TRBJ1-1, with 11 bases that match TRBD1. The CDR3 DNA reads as TGCGCCAGCAGCCTCTCAGGGACAGGGGGCACTGAAGCTTTCTTT. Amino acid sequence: CASSLSGTGGTEAFF.